The present T cell receptor (beta chain) was sequenced within a study of regulatory T cells in long-lasting Graves disease. Researchers made TCR beta libraries by using iRepertoire HTBI primers and running Arm-PCR on CDR3 regions. TCRdb used MiXCR to reprocess the multiplex PCR reads, holding one entry per CDR3 protein. Here the sample spans over 300,000 distinct CDR3 sequences, about 19% being singletons. Trimming left V 6 bases short and J 4 bases short, with 16 bases between. The CDR3 runs 15 residues. CDR1 and CDR2 (germline): LNHDA, SQIVND (reference sequence). Time point indicated: persistent/refractory GD, antithyroid drugs over 5 years with positive TRAb. There was RNA extracted from PBMCs, and the TCR library was made from it.

The chain is built from TRBV19 and TRBJ1-5; tentatively, D is TRBD1 (6 bases). The sequence derives from a female donor with Graves disease. The sequencing used peripheral blood mononuclear cells (PBMCs), collected when the disease was refractory, from a patient treated with antithyroid drugs. The CDR3 DNA reads TGTGCCAGTAGCCGGGGGGCAGGGCTAAATCAGCCCCAGCATTTT. It specifies CASSRGAGLNQPQHF. The variable domain in full, completed from reference TRBV19 and TRBJ1-5, reads DGGITQSPKYLFRKEGQNVTLSCEQNLNHDAMYWYRQDPGQGLRLIYYSQIVNDFQKGDIAEGYSVSREKKESFPLTVTSAQKNPTAFYLCASSRGAGLNQPQHFGDGTRLSIL.